These T cell receptor beta chains were read from a single sample in a study of blood T cell repertoires in COVID-19. Repertoires were generated with immunoSEQ multiplex PCR, while TCRdb's copy carries only in-frame clones and drops some. The sample gives under 300,000 clones, about four fifths of which show up once; less than 4% is in the top ten. The source material was peripheral blood. These receptors came from a woman aged 18-30 years with acute or convalescent COVID-19. The CDR3 runs from the conserved cysteine through the conserved F or W. A D gene is named only where the DNA matches it firmly. Size is omitted from some rows. Given values are once, few, many or a class for expanded clones.

j_call clone_size v_call d_call cdr3_nt cdr3_aa
TRBJ2-1 . TRBV5-1 TRBD2 TGCGCCAGCAGCTTAGGAGGAGCTAGCGGGAGTAACTATGAGCAGTTCTTC CASSLGGASGSNYEQFF
TRBJ2-5 . TRBV7-2 TRBD2 TGTGCCAGCAGCTCGAAAGGGAAGGGACTAGCGGGAGTTCGAGAGACCCAGTACTTC CASSSKGKGLAGVRETQYF
TRBJ1-4 . TRBV2 . TGTGCCAGCAGCCCCAGAGAGGAGATTGAAAAACTGTTTTTT CASSPREEIEKLFF
TRBJ2-5 once TRBV11-3 TRBD1 TGTGCCAGCAGCTTAGGTGCGACAGGGGCCGAGACCCAGTACTTC CASSLGATGAETQYF
TRBJ2-1 . TRBV7-2 . TGTGCCAGCAGCTTAGTTGAGGCGGGCAATGAGCAGTTCTTC CASSLVEAGNEQFF
TRBJ2-3 . TRBV2 . TGTGCCAGCAGTGGGTCAGGGTTAGATACGCAGTATTTT CASSGSGLDTQYF
TRBJ2-5 . TRBV12-3/TRBV12-4 . TGTGCCAGCAGTTTCTTCGGGGAGACCCAGTACTTC CASSFFGETQYF
TRBJ1-2 . TRBV5-5 TRBD1 TGTGCCAGCAGCCCCGGGACAGTCGTTGGCTACACCTTC CASSPGTVVGYTF
TRBJ2-2 . TRBV7-9 TRBD2 TGTGCCAGCAGCTTAGATAGCGGGAAGACCGGGGAGCTGTTTTTT CASSLDSGKTGELFF
TRBJ2-3 few TRBV20-1 . TGCAGTGCTAGTCTGACCGGGGTGGATACGCAGTATTTT CSASLTGVDTQYF
TRBJ1-4 . TRBV11-2 . TGTGCCAGCACCTCCGGTGAAAAACTGTTTTTT CASTSGEKLFF
TRBJ2-7 . TRBV4-3 TRBD1 TGCGCCAGCAGCCAAACTTTCACAGGGGTCCCTTCCTACGAGCAGTACTTC CASSQTFTGVPSYEQYF
TRBJ1-2 once TRBV6-2/TRBV6-3 TRBD1 TGTGCCAGCAGTTACACCCCAGGGGGTGACTATGGCTACACCTTC CASSYTPGGDYGYTF
TRBJ1-1 . TRBV6-5 . TGTGCCAGCCGCGCCAGTTGGGGGGGGAACACTGAAGCTTTCTTT CASRASWGGNTEAFF
TRBJ1-3 . TRBV19 . TGTGCCAGTAGTAGAGGGACAACGAGCTCTGGAAACACCATATATTTT CASSRGTTSSGNTIYF
TRBJ2-3 . TRBV6-5 TRBD2 TGTGCCAGCAGTATAGCGGGAGAGAGTACAGATACGCAGTATTTT CASSIAGESTDTQYF
TRBJ1-5 . TRBV30 . TGTGCCTGGAGTCTCGAGATTTATCAGCCCCAGCATTTT CAWSLEIYQPQHF
TRBJ2-7 . TRBV5-4 TRBD2 TGTGCCAGCAGCACCAGGACTAGCGGGACCATCAACTACGAGCAGTACTTC CASSTRTSGTINYEQYF
TRBJ1-6 few TRBV6-1 . TGTGCCAGCAGTGAATTTGGCAGGGGCTCACCCCTCCACTTT CASSEFGRGSPLHF
TRBJ2-1 . TRBV7-9 . TGTGCCAGCAGCTTTCAAGCGGGCATGGGGAATGAGCAGTTCTTC CASSFQAGMGNEQFF
TRBJ2-7 . TRBV5-1 TRBD1 TGCGCCAGCAGCTTTCAGGGGGCCGAGCAGTACTTC CASSFQGAEQYF
TRBJ2-1 once TRBV10-3 . TGTGCCATCAGTGAGGGCATCGGGGGGCAGGTTGAGCAGTTCTTC CAISEGIGGQVEQFF
TRBJ2-5 . TRBV19 TRBD2 TGTGCCAGTAGTATCCAACTAGCGGGCCCCGGGGAGACCCAGTACTTC CASSIQLAGPGETQYF
TRBJ2-1 . TRBV18 TRBD2 TGTGCCAGCTCACCAAGTAGCGGGGCCTACAATGAGCAGTTCTTC CASSPSSGAYNEQFF
TRBJ2-4 . TRBV5-5 TRBD1 TGTGCCAGCAGCTCACAACCGGGACAGGGTGAAAACATTCAGTACTTC CASSSQPGQGENIQYF
TRBJ2-5 . TRBV30 . TGTGCCTGGAGTGTACTAGGGGAGACCCAGTACTTC CAWSVLGETQYF
TRBJ1-5 . TRBV6-6 . TGTGCCAGCAGTCCCCCTGCGGACAGACTTAGTCAGCCCCAGCATTTT CASSPPADRLSQPQHF
TRBJ2-7 . TRBV28 TRBD2 TGTGCCAGCAGTTTGGGGAGCGGGAGTGGTTACGAGCAGTACTTC CASSLGSGSGYEQYF
TRBJ2-1 . TRBV19 TRBD2 TGTGCCAGTAGCCCACTTAGTGCTAGCGGGAGTCTAATGAGGGGCAATGAGCAGTTCTTC CASSPLSASGSLMRGNEQFF
TRBJ1-3 . TRBV7-2 . TGTGCCAGCAGCTCCCGACTAGGGGGGGGAACTACTGGAAACACCATATATTTT CASSSRLGGGTTGNTIYF
TRBJ2-1 . TRBV27 TRBD2 TGTGCCAGCAGTTTAAAAGGACTAGCGGGAGGGGGATCATACAATGAGCAGTTCTTC CASSLKGLAGGGSYNEQFF
TRBJ1-1 . TRBV2 . TGTGCCAGCAGCAGGGAGGGGAACACTGAAGCTTTCTTT CASSREGNTEAFF
TRBJ2-2 . TRBV11-2 TRBD1 TGTGCCAGCACAGGGGGCACCGGGGAGCTGTTTTTT CASTGGTGELFF
TRBJ1-6 . TRBV5-1 . TGCGCCAGCAGCCCCACCGGGATGCAGGAATTTATGACACCCCTCCACTTT CASSPTGMQEFMTPLHF
TRBJ2-3 . TRBV27 . TGTGCCAGCAGTTCATACAGGGGCACAGATACGCAGTATTTT CASSSYRGTDTQYF
TRBJ1-2 . TRBV6-1 . TGTGCCAGCAGTGAATCGTCGTATGGCTACACCTTC CASSESSYGYTF
TRBJ2-5 . TRBV4-2 TRBD1 TGTGCCAGCAGCCAAGACTGGGACGTGACAGGGAAGACCCAGTACTTC CASSQDWDVTGKTQYF
TRBJ2-7 . TRBV19 . TGTGCCAGTAGTCCCCCCGACGGGGTCTCCTACGAGCAGTACTTC CASSPPDGVSYEQYF
TRBJ2-3 . TRBV29-1 TRBD2 TGCAGCGCTCAACTAGCGTACACAGATACGCAGTATTTT CSAQLAYTDTQYF
TRBJ2-1 . TRBV3-1/TRBV3-2 TRBD2 TGTGCCAGCAGCCAAGTCGGGAGGGATGAGCAGTTCTTC CASSQVGRDEQFF